These T cell receptor beta chains were read from a single sample in a study of blood T cells in healthy people across ages. MiXCR, run by TCRdb on the 5' RACE reads, gives a single entry per CDR3 protein. Of some 1.4 million distinct CDR3 sequences listed, 42% are singletons. The sample comprised blood. The receptor source for this set is a woman aged 18-29 years in good health. The CDR3 runs from the conserved cysteine through the conserved F or W. D genes are given only for firm matches. A row's size may be missing; if present it is once, few, many or a size class.

v_call	j_call	clone_size	cdr3_length	d_call	cdr3_aa	cdr3_nt
TRBV3-1	TRBJ1-2	NA	16	TRBD1	CASSQGGRQGARGYTF	TGTGCCAGCAGCCAAGGGGGCAGACAGGGGGCGCGAGGCTACACCTTC
TRBV10-3	TRBJ2-2	NA	13	TRBD1	CAISPTGAGELFF	TGTGCCATCAGTCCTACAGGGGCCGGGGAGCTGTTTTTT
TRBV21-1	TRBJ2-3	once	17	NA	CASSKALHGRPLQTQYF	TGTGCCAGCAGCAAAGCGCTGCACGGGCGCCCTCTACAAACGCAGTATTTT
TRBV7-8	TRBJ2-1	NA	14	TRBD2	CASSGRDYGGEQFF	TGTGCCAGCAGCGGACGGGACTACGGCGGTGAGCAGTTCTTC
TRBV9	TRBJ1-5	NA	14	NA	CASSADSSNQPQHF	TGTGCCAGCAGCGCCGACAGTTCCAATCAGCCCCAGCATTTT
TRBV7-2	TRBJ2-1	NA	15	NA	CASSLASASYNEQFF	TGTGCCAGCAGCTTAGCTAGCGCGTCCTACAATGAGCAGTTCTTC
TRBV7-2	TRBJ2-7	NA	15	TRBD2	CASSQAGGGMYEQYF	TGTGCCAGCAGCCAGGCCGGGGGGGGCATGTACGAGCAGTACTTC
TRBV20-1	TRBJ1-4	NA	14	TRBD1	CSAMDRAESEKLFF	TGCAGTGCCATGGACAGGGCGGAAAGTGAAAAACTGTTTTTT
TRBV18	TRBJ2-3	NA	16	NA	CASSPRNRAETDTQYF	TGTGCCAGCTCACCACGAAACAGGGCAGAAACAGATACGCAGTATTTT
TRBV9	TRBJ2-3	NA	13	NA	CASSSGTHDTQYF	TGTGCCAGCAGCTCAGGGACACACGATACGCAGTATTTT
TRBV20-1	TRBJ1-5	few	15	NA	CSARGGGDSNQPQHF	TGCAGTGCTAGAGGCGGGGGGGATAGCAATCAGCCCCAGCATTTT
TRBV7-2	TRBJ2-1	few	17	TRBD2	CASSYSSGSFVGDEQFF	TGTGCCAGCAGCTACTCTAGCGGGAGTTTCGTAGGGGATGAGCAGTTCTTC
TRBV7-9	TRBJ2-5	NA	15	NA	CASSPSALYQETQYF	TGTGCCAGCAGCCCCTCGGCCCTGTACCAAGAGACCCAGTACTTC
TRBV11-2	TRBJ2-5	many	13	TRBD2	CASTSGRRETQYF	TGTGCCAGCACTAGCGGGAGGAGGGAGACCCAGTACTTC
TRBV25-1	TRBJ1-2	NA	15	TRBD1	CASSDQQGGPSGYTF	TGTGCCAGCAGTGATCAGCAGGGGGGTCCTAGTGGCTACACCTTC
TRBV12-3/TRBV12-4	TRBJ2-7	NA	14	TRBD2	CASSLLADPSEQYF	TGTGCCAGCAGCCTACTAGCGGACCCCAGCGAGCAGTACTTC
TRBV6-5	TRBJ1-1	NA	11	NA	CASRRGAEAFF	TGTGCCAGCAGGAGGGGTGCTGAAGCTTTCTTT
TRBV10-1	TRBJ1-1	NA	15	NA	CASSNFIQGNTEAFF	TGCGCCAGCAGTAATTTTATACAGGGGAACACTGAAGCTTTCTTT
TRBV20-1	TRBJ2-1	NA	13	NA	CSPTKDGPNEQFF	TGCAGCCCGACTAAAGACGGCCCCAATGAGCAGTTCTTC
TRBV6-5	TRBJ1-1	NA	16	NA	CASSYSEINVNTEAFF	TGTGCCAGCAGTTACTCAGAGATCAATGTGAACACTGAAGCTTTCTTT
TRBV25-1	TRBJ2-7	NA	13	NA	CASSGGGRYEQYF	TGTGCCAGCAGTGGAGGCGGTAGATACGAGCAGTACTTC
TRBV7-3	TRBJ2-3	few	15	NA	CASSPPDSSADTQYF	TGTGCCAGCAGCCCGCCCGACTCGAGCGCAGATACGCAGTATTTT
TRBV27	TRBJ1-1	NA	15	TRBD1	CASSPYLQGYPEAFF	TGTGCCAGCAGTCCCTATCTACAGGGGTATCCTGAAGCTTTCTTT
TRBV5-5	TRBJ2-3	NA	15	NA	CASSLVRGFTDTQYF	TGTGCCAGCAGCTTGGTTCGAGGATTCACAGATACGCAGTATTTT
TRBV7-8	TRBJ1-3	NA	16	NA	CASSSTLGSSGNTIYF	TGTGCCAGCAGCTCCACGCTAGGGAGCTCTGGAAACACCATATATTTT
TRBV6-1	TRBJ2-7	NA	16	TRBD1	CASSEGAGTGQYEQYF	TGTGCCAGCAGTGAAGGGGCCGGGACAGGGCAGTACGAGCAGTACTTC
TRBV12-3/TRBV12-4	TRBJ2-3	few	16	TRBD1	CASGSPRDRVGDTQYF	TGTGCCAGTGGGTCCCCTCGGGACAGGGTGGGAGATACGCAGTATTTT
TRBV29-1	TRBJ2-7	many	11	NA	CSVTVTYEQYF	TGCAGCGTTACCGTAACCTACGAGCAGTACTTC
TRBV7-3	TRBJ2-1	NA	17	NA	CASSLRSGGPVYNEQFF	TGTGCCAGCAGCTTAAGATCCGGGGGGCCGGTTTACAATGAGCAGTTCTTC
TRBV7-9	TRBJ1-2	once	16	NA	CANSLVNQEPMYGYTF	TGTGCCAACAGCTTAGTGAACCAGGAGCCAATGTATGGCTACACCTTC
TRBV11-2	TRBJ2-5	few	13	NA	CASSLVEQETQYF	TGTGCCAGCAGCTTAGTCGAACAAGAGACCCAGTACTTC
TRBV28	TRBJ2-7	NA	14	NA	CASLSLKSYNEQYF	TGTGCCAGCCTGTCTCTTAAGAGCTACAATGAGCAGTACTTC
TRBV5-1	TRBJ2-3	few	13	NA	CASSALLTDTQYF	TGCGCCAGCAGCGCGCTGCTCACAGATACGCAGTATTTT
TRBV7-9	TRBJ1-2	few	16	NA	CASSLIVRGGDYGYTF	TGTGCCAGCAGCTTAATAGTCCGGGGTGGGGACTATGGCTACACCTTC
TRBV10-3	TRBJ2-7	NA	15	NA	CAISESAGQAYEQYF	TGTGCCATCAGTGAGTCAGCGGGACAGGCCTACGAGCAGTACTTC
TRBV3-1	TRBJ2-4	few	13	NA	CASSQLESTKKYF	TGTGCCAGCAGCCAATTGGAGTCTACGAAGAAGTACTTC
TRBV25-1	TRBJ2-1	few	14	TRBD2	CASSLAGEGDEQFF	TGTGCCAGCAGTTTAGCGGGAGAAGGGGATGAGCAGTTCTTC
TRBV6-1	TRBJ2-4	NA	17	NA	CASSEAYGFPSAGFQYF	TGTGCCAGCAGTGAAGCTTACGGCTTCCCGTCCGCGGGGTTTCAGTACTTC
TRBV5-5	TRBJ1-4	few	15	NA	CASSWTVGGNEKLFF	TGTGCCAGCAGCTGGACAGTCGGCGGTAATGAAAAACTGTTTTTT
TRBV24-1	TRBJ2-1	NA	14	TRBD1	CATSVTGATNEQFF	TGTGCCACCAGTGTGACAGGGGCTACTAATGAGCAGTTCTTC
TRBV5-4	TRBJ2-4	NA	12	NA	CASSLMANIQYF	TGTGCCAGCAGCTTGATGGCAAACATTCAGTACTTC
TRBV7-2	TRBJ2-1	NA	13	NA	CASSLDMGDEQFF	TGTGCCAGCAGCTTAGACATGGGTGATGAGCAGTTCTTC